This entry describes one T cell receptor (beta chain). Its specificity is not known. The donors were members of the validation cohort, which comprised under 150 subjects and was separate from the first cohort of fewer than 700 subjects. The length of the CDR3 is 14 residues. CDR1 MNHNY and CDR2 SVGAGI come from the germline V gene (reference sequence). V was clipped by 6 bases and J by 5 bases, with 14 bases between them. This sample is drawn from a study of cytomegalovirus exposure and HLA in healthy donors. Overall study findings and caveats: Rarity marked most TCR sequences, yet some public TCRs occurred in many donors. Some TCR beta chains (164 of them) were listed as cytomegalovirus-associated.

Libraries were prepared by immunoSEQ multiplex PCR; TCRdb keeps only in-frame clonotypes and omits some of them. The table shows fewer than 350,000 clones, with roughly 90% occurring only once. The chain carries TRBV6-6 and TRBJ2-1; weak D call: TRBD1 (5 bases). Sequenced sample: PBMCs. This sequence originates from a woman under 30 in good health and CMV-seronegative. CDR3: CASRPIKGNNEQFF. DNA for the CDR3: TGTGCCAGCAGACCTATAAAGGGGAACAATGAGCAGTTCTTC.